This paragraph reports one TCR beta chain. V gave up 0 bases and J gave up 6 bases; unmatched junction bases: 2. CDR3 length: 14 amino acids. Germline lookup yields CDR1 SGHRS and CDR2 YFSETQ. This sample stems from a study of blood T cell repertoires in COVID-19. Across the whole study: PBMCs, B-cell-depleted T cells, or T cells were the source of the cDNA or gDNA that made up the material.

Assay used: immunoSEQ multiplex PCR; TCRdb lists only in-frame clones, some missing. Among about 150,000 clones listed, about 90% were seen once. This rearrangement joins TRBV5-1 to TRBJ1-3; TRBD1 agrees at 8 bases. This TCR was recovered from a man between 45 and 60 years old with acute or convalescent COVID-19. The sample consisted of peripheral blood. For the CDR3, the DNA is TGCGCCAGCAGCTTGGACAGGGGGAAAAACACCATATATTTT. Amino acid sequence: CASSLDRGKNTIYF.